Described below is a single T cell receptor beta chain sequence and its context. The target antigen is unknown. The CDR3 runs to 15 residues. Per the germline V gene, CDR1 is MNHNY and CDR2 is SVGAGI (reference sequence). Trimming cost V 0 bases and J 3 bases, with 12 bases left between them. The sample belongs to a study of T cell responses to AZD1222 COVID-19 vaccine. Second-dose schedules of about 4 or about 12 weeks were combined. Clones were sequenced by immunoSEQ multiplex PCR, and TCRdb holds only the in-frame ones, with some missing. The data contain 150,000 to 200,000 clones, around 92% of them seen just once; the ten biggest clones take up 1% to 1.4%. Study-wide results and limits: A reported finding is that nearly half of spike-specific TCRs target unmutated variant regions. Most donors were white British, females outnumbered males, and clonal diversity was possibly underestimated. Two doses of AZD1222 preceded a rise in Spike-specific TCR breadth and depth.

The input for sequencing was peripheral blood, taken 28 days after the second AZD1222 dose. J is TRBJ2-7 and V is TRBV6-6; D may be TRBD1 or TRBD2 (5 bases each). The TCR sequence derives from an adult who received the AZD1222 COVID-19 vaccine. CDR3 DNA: TGTGCCAGCAGTTACTCAGAGGGGTCGGTCTACGAGCAGTACTTC. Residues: CASSYSEGSVYEQYF.